Shown below are 14 T cell receptor beta chains from a single sample sequenced in a study of human T cells and chemical hapten exposure. Each CDR3 protein is one row after TCRdb ran MiXCR on the RACE reads. Seen here are 300,000 to 450,000 distinct CDR3 sequences, 5.5% observed once, and the top ten hold about 8.2%. The sample's time point: pre-sensitization, week 0. The sample's treatment: therapeutic diphenylcyclopropenone sensitization with weekly scalp DPC. This specimen was whole blood, taken in connection with sensitization to the hapten diphenylcyclopropenone (DPC). The receptors were gathered from a woman aged 18-30 years with alopecia areata. Some clones in this sample may be carry-over from other donors' samples.

This chain uses TRBV11-3 with TRBJ2-1, with 8 bases identical to TRBD2. The CDR3 has 16 amino acids. Germline lookup yields CDR1 SGHNT and CDR2 YENEEA. Trimming removed 1 base from V and 2 bases from J; junction bases left unmatched: 4. The CDR3 region has the DNA TGTGCCAGCAGCTTAGCTCCAGCGGGGGCCTACAATGAGCAGTTCTTC. Protein product: CASSLAPAGAYNEQFF.

This clonotype appeared many times. V gene TRBV20-1 combines with J gene TRBJ1-6; 8 bases are shared with TRBD1. Trimming removed 5 bases from V and 1 base from J; junction bases left unmatched: 7. The CDR3 consists of 16 residues. Germline V CDR1 and CDR2: DFQATT, SNEGSKA (reference sequence). The CDR3 DNA reads as TGCAGTGCTGCCCAGGGGGCGCGGTCCTATAATTCACCCCTCCACTTT. Its protein is CSAAQGARSYNSPLHF.

This clonotype has just a few counts. J is TRBJ1-5 and V is TRBV20-1; no firm D call. The CDR3 runs to 13 residues. V shed 2 bases and J shed 5 bases, with 10 bases lying between them. Per the germline V gene, CDR1 is DFQATT and CDR2 is SNEGSKA (reference sequence). CDR3 in DNA: TGCAGTGCTAGATCGTCGAGGTATCAGCCCCAGCATTTT. Protein product: CSARSSRYQPQHF.

The V and J genes are TRBV5-1 and TRBJ2-7, with D perhaps matching TRBD1 (5 bases). The CDR3 is 13 residues long. V shed 5 bases and J shed 1 base, with 10 bases lying between them. Germline CDR1 and CDR2: SGHRS and YFSETQ. CDR3 region: CASSTTASYEQYF. As DNA, the CDR3 is TGCGCCAGCAGTACGACAGCGTCCTACGAGCAGTACTTC.

This clonotype appeared a few times. The V gene is TRBV14, the J gene TRBJ1-2, with 9 bases fitting TRBD1. J lost 8 bases, V lost 5 bases, and 9 bases had no gene match. The CDR3 is made up of 14 amino acids. Germline CDR1 SGHDN, CDR2 FVKESK. CDR3 region: CASSAILQGAGYTF. CDR3 nucleotide sequence: TGTGCCAGCAGCGCGATTCTACAGGGGGCCGGCTACACCTTC.

This clonotype was detected a few times. This chain links TRBV7-2 with TRBJ2-1; 9 nucleotides align to TRBD1. With V trimmed by 5 bases and J by 9 bases, 11 bases remained unmatched. CDR1 SGHTA and CDR2 FQGNSA come from the germline V gene. The CDR3 is made up of 15 amino acids. CDR3 in amino acids: CASSPGGQGLFEQFF. The CDR3 DNA reads TGTGCCAGCAGCCCAGGGGGACAGGGTTTATTTGAGCAGTTCTTC.

This chain uses TRBV11-2 with TRBJ2-7; no definite D call. V lost 3 bases and J 3 bases, leaving 18 bases between the germline ends. CDR3 size: 16 residues. The germline V gene has CDR1 SGHAT and CDR2 FQNNGV. CDR3 sequence reads: CASSFPPAQKYYEQYF. The CDR3 region has the DNA TGTGCCAGCAGCTTCCCCCCGGCACAGAAGTACTACGAGCAGTACTTC.

This clonotype has a handful of counts. This rearrangement joins TRBV6-6 to TRBJ2-7, with TRBD1 identical over 10 bases. Germline CDR1 and CDR2: MNHNY and SVGAGI (reference sequence). This CDR3 has 15 residues. V lost 2 bases to trimming and J lost 3 bases; unmatched junction nucleotides: 4. CDR3: CASSYTGQGYYEQYF. CDR3 nucleotides: TGTGCCAGCAGTTACACGGGACAGGGGTACTACGAGCAGTACTTC.

This clonotype was recorded at least ten times. The genes are TRBV7-6 and TRBJ2-3; no firm D call. The germline V and J ends were trimmed by 3 bases and 2 bases, with 12 bases remaining between them. The CDR3 sequence is 15 residues long. CDR1 is SGHVS and CDR2 is FNYEAQ in the germline V gene. The CDR3 nucleotides read TGTGCCAGCAGCTTTTCCGGTTCCAACACAGATACGCAGTATTTT. It yields the protein CASSFSGSNTDTQYF.

This clonotype was seen a handful of times. The rearrangement uses TRBV7-6 and TRBJ1-4; 10 nucleotides agree with TRBD1. Germline CDR1 is SGHVS and CDR2 is FNYEAQ. V trimming: 0 bases; J trimming: 8 bases; junction bases outside the gene matches: 6. The CDR3 runs 16 residues. CDR3 loop: CASSLAGGDRGEKLFF. CDR3 sequence (DNA): TGTGCCAGCAGCTTAGCGGGAGGGGACAGGGGAGAAAAACTGTTTTTT. Complete variable domain (other parts from reference TRBV7-6 and TRBJ1-4): GAGVSQSPRYKVTKRGQDVALRCDPISGHVSLYWYRQALGQGPEFLTYFNYEAQQDKSGLPNDRFSAERPEGSISTLTIQRTEQRDSAMYRCASSLAGGDRGEKLFFGSGTQLSVL.

This clonotype was seen ten or more times. This likely reflects a read error, since a far larger clone is one base away. The CDR3 loop reads CASSYRSGANVLTF. The CDR3, as DNA: TGTGCCAGCAGTTACAGGTCTGGGGCCAACGTCCTGACTTTC. The chain links TRBV6-5 to TRBJ2-6; no clear D gene. Trimming pared 2 bases from V and 1 base from J, leaving 3 bases between. CDR1 and CDR2 (germline): MNHEY, SVGAGI. This CDR3 region has 14 residues.

This clonotype was observed once. This chain connects TRBV6-5 to TRBJ1-6; possibly TRBD1 for D (6 bases). The CDR3 loop spans 17 amino acids. The germline CDR1 and CDR2 sequences are MNHEY and SVGAGI. Trimming took 5 bases from V and 2 from J, leaving 16 bases between them. CDR3 nucleotides: TGTGCCAGCAGTCGGGGCGGGGGGCAGCCCTATAATTCACCCCTCCACTTT. Translated, it gives CASSRGGGQPYNSPLHF.

This clonotype was picked up a small number of times. V usage is TRBV7-2 and J usage is TRBJ2-1; TRBD2 is a possible D gene (7 bases). V lost 7 bases, J lost 3 bases, and 25 bases lay in between. The CDR3 is made up of 18 amino acids. Germline V CDR1 and CDR2: SGHTA, FQGNSA. The CDR3 DNA sequence: TGTGCCAGCACCAAATGGGACTTAACGGGGGGCAACTACAATGAGCAGTTCTTC. Translating gives CASTKWDLTGGNYNEQFF.

The rearrangement joins TRBV27 to TRBJ2-7; the D is unclear. CDR3 length: 12 residues. Germline assignment: CDR1 MNHEY and CDR2 SMNVEV (reference sequence). Between the trimmed V and J ends, which lost 5 bases and 3 bases, there was a span of 8 bases. The CDR3 DNA reads TGTGCCAGCAGTAATGCCGGCTACGAGCAGTACTTC. Translating gives CASSNAGYEQYF.